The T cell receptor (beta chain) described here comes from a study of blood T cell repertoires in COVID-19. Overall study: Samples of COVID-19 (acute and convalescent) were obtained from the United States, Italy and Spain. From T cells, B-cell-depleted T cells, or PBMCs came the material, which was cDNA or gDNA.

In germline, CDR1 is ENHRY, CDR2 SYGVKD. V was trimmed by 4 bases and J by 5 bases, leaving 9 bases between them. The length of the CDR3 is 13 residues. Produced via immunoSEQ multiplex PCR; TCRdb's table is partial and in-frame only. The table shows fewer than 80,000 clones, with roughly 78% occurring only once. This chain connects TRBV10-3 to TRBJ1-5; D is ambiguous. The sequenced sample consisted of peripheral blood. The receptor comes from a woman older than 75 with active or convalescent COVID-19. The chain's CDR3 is CAISGSEDQPQHF. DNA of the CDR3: TGTGCCATCAGTGGGTCGGAGGATCAGCCCCAGCATTTT.